Listed below are T cell receptor beta chains from one sample, sequenced in a study of T cells after yellow fever vaccination. A single record per CDR3 protein comes from TCRdb applying MiXCR to the 5' RACE reads. The sample has a few hundred thousand distinct CDR3 sequences; 5.2% are singletons. Material: CD4+ T cells sorted from PBMCs, obtained on the day of the yellow fever booster vaccination. The receptors shown here come from a man between 18 and 29 years old who received the YFV17D yellow fever vaccine. CDR3s include the opening cysteine and the closing phenylalanine or tryptophan. The order of the fields is clone size, J gene, D gene, V gene, CDR3 protein, CDR3 DNA. D genes are given only for firm matches. Size is omitted from some rows. Given values are once, few, many or a class for expanded clones.

abundance: NA; j_gene: TRBJ2-7; d_gene: TRBD1; v_gene: TRBV18; CDR3aa: CASSPATGGGYEQYF; CDR3nt: TGTGCCAGCTCACCTGCGACAGGGGGCGGATACGAGCAGTACTTC
abundance: few; j_gene: TRBJ2-7; d_gene: TRBD1; v_gene: TRBV11-2; CDR3aa: CASSSGQGGPYEQYF; CDR3nt: TGTGCCAGCAGCTCGGGACAGGGGGGACCATACGAGCAGTACTTC
abundance: few; j_gene: TRBJ2-1; d_gene: NA; v_gene: TRBV24-1; CDR3aa: CATSDSGDSSRGLRGEQFF; CDR3nt: TGTGCCACCAGTGATTCGGGGGACAGTTCTCGGGGGCTACGGGGTGAGCAGTTCTTC
abundance: many; j_gene: TRBJ2-5; d_gene: TRBD1; v_gene: TRBV11-2; CDR3aa: CASTIRQGETQYF; CDR3nt: TGTGCCAGCACCATTAGACAGGGAGAGACCCAGTACTTC
abundance: NA; j_gene: TRBJ2-5; d_gene: NA; v_gene: TRBV7-2; CDR3aa: CASSSIPGEGKTQYF; CDR3nt: TGTGCCAGCAGCTCCATCCCGGGAGAGGGGAAGACCCAGTACTTC
abundance: many; j_gene: TRBJ2-7; d_gene: NA; v_gene: TRBV25-1; CDR3aa: CASSDGYEQYF; CDR3nt: TGTGCCAGCAGTGACGGGTACGAGCAGTACTTC
abundance: few; j_gene: TRBJ2-7; d_gene: NA; v_gene: TRBV5-1; CDR3aa: CASSRVAGDYEQYF; CDR3nt: TGCGCCAGCAGCCGGGTGGCAGGGGACTACGAGCAGTACTTC
abundance: few; j_gene: TRBJ2-5; d_gene: NA; v_gene: TRBV12-3/TRBV12-4; CDR3aa: CASSLWGVGETQYF; CDR3nt: TGTGCCAGCAGTTTATGGGGAGTTGGGGAGACCCAGTACTTC
abundance: few; j_gene: TRBJ1-6; d_gene: NA; v_gene: TRBV18; CDR3aa: CASSPADGVTLHF; CDR3nt: TGTGCCAGCTCACCAGCGGATGGGGTCACCCTCCACTTT
abundance: few; j_gene: TRBJ2-2; d_gene: NA; v_gene: TRBV7-2; CDR3aa: CASSLDSFPGELFF; CDR3nt: TGTGCCAGCAGCTTAGATAGTTTTCCCGGGGAGCTGTTTTTT
abundance: few; j_gene: TRBJ2-2; d_gene: TRBD2; v_gene: TRBV12-3/TRBV12-4; CDR3aa: CASGGRGSNTGELFF; CDR3nt: TGTGCCAGTGGAGGGCGGGGGAGTAACACCGGGGAGCTGTTTTTT
abundance: few; j_gene: TRBJ2-7; d_gene: NA; v_gene: TRBV4-3; CDR3aa: CASSQDRRRGPFSYEQYF; CDR3nt: TGCGCCAGCAGCCAAGATCGAAGGCGGGGGCCCTTCTCCTACGAGCAGTACTTC
abundance: many; j_gene: TRBJ1-6; d_gene: NA; v_gene: TRBV20-1; CDR3aa: CSASTGPSVTYNSPLHF; CDR3nt: TGCAGTGCTAGTACAGGGCCCTCGGTAACCTATAATTCACCCCTCCACTTT
abundance: NA; j_gene: TRBJ2-2; d_gene: NA; v_gene: TRBV28; CDR3aa: CASSAGPGNTGELFF; CDR3nt: TGTGCCAGCAGTGCGGGACCCGGGAACACCGGGGAGCTGTTTTTT
abundance: NA; j_gene: TRBJ1-2; d_gene: TRBD1; v_gene: TRBV20-1; CDR3aa: CSARTGGSNYGYTF; CDR3nt: TGCAGTGCTCGGACAGGGGGCAGTAACTATGGCTACACCTTC
abundance: NA; j_gene: TRBJ1-1; d_gene: NA; v_gene: TRBV29-1; CDR3aa: CSVGEGRRMEAFF; CDR3nt: TGCAGCGTTGGAGAAGGGCGAAGGATGGAAGCTTTCTTT
abundance: many; j_gene: TRBJ1-3; d_gene: NA; v_gene: TRBV10-3; CDR3aa: CAISQRRAVSGNTIYF; CDR3nt: TGTGCCATCAGCCAACGCAGGGCGGTATCTGGAAACACCATATATTTT
abundance: many; j_gene: TRBJ2-2; d_gene: NA; v_gene: TRBV5-4; CDR3aa: CASTSVPGANTGELFF; CDR3nt: TGTGCCAGCACCTCTGTCCCCGGGGCTAACACCGGGGAGCTGTTTTTT
abundance: many; j_gene: TRBJ2-3; d_gene: TRBD2; v_gene: TRBV2; CDR3aa: CASRSGGDTDTQYF; CDR3nt: TGTGCCAGCCGTAGCGGGGGGGACACAGATACGCAGTATTTT
abundance: NA; j_gene: TRBJ2-3; d_gene: NA; v_gene: TRBV7-8; CDR3aa: CASSLGLDTDTQYF; CDR3nt: TGTGCCAGCAGCTTAGGACTAGACACAGATACGCAGTATTTT
abundance: many; j_gene: TRBJ1-5; d_gene: NA; v_gene: TRBV12-3/TRBV12-4; CDR3aa: CASSFGGQNNQPQHF; CDR3nt: TGTGCCAGCAGTTTCGGTGGACAGAATAATCAGCCCCAGCATTTT
abundance: NA; j_gene: TRBJ2-1; d_gene: TRBD2; v_gene: TRBV6-2/TRBV6-3; CDR3aa: CASNRGGSYNEQFF; CDR3nt: TGTGCCAGCAACCGGGGGGGCTCCTACAATGAGCAGTTCTTC
abundance: many; j_gene: TRBJ1-5; d_gene: NA; v_gene: TRBV5-1; CDR3aa: CASSARGNQPQHF; CDR3nt: TGCGCCAGCAGCGCGCGGGGCAATCAGCCCCAGCATTTT
abundance: few; j_gene: TRBJ2-7; d_gene: NA; v_gene: TRBV5-4; CDR3aa: CASSLALVSYEQYF; CDR3nt: TGTGCCAGCAGCTTGGCCCTCGTTTCCTACGAGCAGTACTTC
abundance: few; j_gene: TRBJ2-6; d_gene: NA; v_gene: TRBV27; CDR3aa: CASSFYSLTGANVLTF; CDR3nt: TGTGCCAGCAGTTTCTACAGCCTCACTGGGGCCAACGTCCTGACTTTC
abundance: many; j_gene: TRBJ2-1; d_gene: NA; v_gene: TRBV6-1; CDR3aa: CASRHRDIHNEQFF; CDR3nt: TGTGCCAGCAGACACCGGGACATACACAATGAGCAGTTCTTC
abundance: NA; j_gene: TRBJ2-3; d_gene: TRBD2; v_gene: TRBV28; CDR3aa: CASSLGLAGVTDTQYF; CDR3nt: TGTGCCAGCAGTTTAGGACTAGCGGGGGTCACAGATACGCAGTATTTT
abundance: many; j_gene: TRBJ1-6; d_gene: NA; v_gene: TRBV6-2/TRBV6-3; CDR3aa: CASSYPGLVGSPLHF; CDR3nt: TGTGCCAGCAGCTACCCCGGCCTAGTGGGGTCACCCCTCCACTTT
abundance: NA; j_gene: TRBJ2-3; d_gene: TRBD1; v_gene: TRBV29-1; CDR3aa: CSVTGTVSDLDTQYF; CDR3nt: TGCAGCGTTACCGGGACAGTCTCTGATTTGGATACGCAGTATTTT
abundance: NA; j_gene: TRBJ2-5; d_gene: TRBD2; v_gene: TRBV3-1; CDR3aa: CASSPGTSGGAEETQYF; CDR3nt: TGTGCCAGCAGCCCCGGGACTAGCGGGGGGGCCGAAGAGACCCAGTACTTC
abundance: NA; j_gene: TRBJ1-4; d_gene: TRBD1; v_gene: TRBV7-8; CDR3aa: CASSFAPQGVNEKLFF; CDR3nt: TGTGCCAGCAGCTTTGCACCACAGGGGGTGAATGAAAAACTGTTTTTT
abundance: few; j_gene: TRBJ2-2; d_gene: NA; v_gene: TRBV20-1; CDR3aa: CSAKNRDWTGELFF; CDR3nt: TGCAGTGCGAAGAACAGGGATTGGACCGGGGAGCTGTTTTTT
abundance: NA; j_gene: TRBJ2-2; d_gene: NA; v_gene: TRBV12-3/TRBV12-4; CDR3aa: CASSPKTGPDDRELFF; CDR3nt: TGTGCCAGCAGTCCCAAGACAGGCCCCGACGACCGGGAGCTGTTTTTT
abundance: few; j_gene: TRBJ2-2; d_gene: NA; v_gene: TRBV6-5; CDR3aa: CASKGTRKGGELFF; CDR3nt: TGTGCCAGCAAGGGAACCCGGAAAGGCGGGGAGCTGTTTTTT
abundance: NA; j_gene: TRBJ1-6; d_gene: NA; v_gene: TRBV6-5; CDR3aa: CASSLDRLGSPLHF; CDR3nt: TGTGCCAGCAGTCTCGACAGGCTCGGTTCACCCCTCCACTTT
abundance: few; j_gene: TRBJ2-1; d_gene: NA; v_gene: TRBV7-8; CDR3aa: CASSSRLVRNEQFF; CDR3nt: TGTGCCAGCAGCTCCCGACTAGTTCGAAATGAGCAGTTCTTC
abundance: few; j_gene: TRBJ1-1; d_gene: NA; v_gene: TRBV19; CDR3aa: CASSTGQDEEAFF; CDR3nt: TGTGCCAGTAGTACGGGACAAGATGAGGAAGCTTTCTTT
abundance: many; j_gene: TRBJ2-1; d_gene: TRBD1; v_gene: TRBV20-1; CDR3aa: CSASAGTGNNEQFF; CDR3nt: TGCAGTGCTAGCGCCGGGACAGGGAACAATGAGCAGTTCTTC
abundance: many; j_gene: TRBJ1-5; d_gene: NA; v_gene: TRBV11-2; CDR3aa: CASSLGRTGGSVQPQHF; CDR3nt: TGTGCCAGCAGCTTAGGACGAACTGGAGGGTCGGTTCAGCCCCAGCATTTT
abundance: NA; j_gene: TRBJ2-3; d_gene: NA; v_gene: TRBV18; CDR3aa: CASSPPSGGRDTQYF; CDR3nt: TGTGCCAGCTCACCACCGTCCGGGGGCAGAGATACGCAGTATTTT
abundance: many; j_gene: TRBJ1-2; d_gene: NA; v_gene: TRBV5-1; CDR3aa: CASSLMDTSYGYTF; CDR3nt: TGCGCCAGCAGCTTGATGGACACTTCTTATGGCTACACCTTC
abundance: few; j_gene: TRBJ2-7; d_gene: NA; v_gene: TRBV21-1; CDR3aa: CASSKVPWDRGSYEQYF; CDR3nt: TGTGCCAGCAGCAAAGTACCTTGGGACAGGGGAAGTTACGAGCAGTACTTC
abundance: NA; j_gene: TRBJ2-3; d_gene: NA; v_gene: TRBV6-6; CDR3aa: CASRLGVAGNTQYF; CDR3nt: TGTGCCAGCAGACTCGGGGTAGCCGGAAATACGCAGTATTTT
abundance: NA; j_gene: TRBJ2-1; d_gene: NA; v_gene: TRBV7-4; CDR3aa: CASSREKFRTVHNEQFF; CDR3nt: TGTGCCAGCAGCCGGGAGAAGTTTCGGACCGTGCACAATGAGCAGTTCTTC
abundance: few; j_gene: TRBJ2-3; d_gene: NA; v_gene: TRBV3-1; CDR3aa: CASSSRLASTDTQYF; CDR3nt: TGTGCCAGCAGCTCACGACTGGCGAGCACAGATACGCAGTATTTT